These T cell receptor beta chains were read from a single sample in a study of molecular identifiers for immune sequencing clone quantification. Each CDR3 protein is one row after TCRdb ran MiXCR on the PCR reads. The data contain around 460,000 distinct CDR3 sequences, about 20% of them singletons. What was sequenced was naive CD8+ T cells from blood, with Jurkat cell RNA spiked in. All receptors derive from a human donor in good health. Some libraries in this study had Jurkat cell RNA spiked in. Each CDR3 is given with its conserved first and last residue. A D gene is named only where the DNA matches it firmly.

V gene: TRBV18
D gene: TRBD1
J gene: TRBJ2-7
CDR3 protein: CASSPPGGQGHEQYF

V gene: TRBV19
D gene: -
J gene: TRBJ2-3
CDR3 protein: CASSSPISQADTQYF

V gene: TRBV7-9
D gene: -
J gene: TRBJ2-7
CDR3 protein: CASGQITYEQYF

V gene: TRBV11-2
D gene: -
J gene: TRBJ2-1
CDR3 protein: CASSLVAGDYNEQFF

V gene: TRBV4-3
D gene: -
J gene: TRBJ2-1
CDR3 protein: CASSQEGGGGDSYNEQFF

V gene: TRBV18
D gene: -
J gene: TRBJ1-5
CDR3 protein: CASSPEEGQPQHF

V gene: TRBV9
D gene: -
J gene: TRBJ1-3
CDR3 protein: CASSSDGLSGNTIYF

V gene: TRBV5-8
D gene: TRBD2
J gene: TRBJ2-3
CDR3 protein: CASSFAGDTDTQYF

V gene: TRBV10-3
D gene: -
J gene: TRBJ1-1
CDR3 protein: CAISDTDENTEAFF

V gene: TRBV15
D gene: -
J gene: TRBJ2-6
CDR3 protein: CATSRDDRSSGANVLTF

V gene: TRBV20-1
D gene: -
J gene: TRBJ2-1
CDR3 protein: CSLQFTSYNEQFF

V gene: TRBV28
D gene: TRBD2
J gene: TRBJ2-7
CDR3 protein: CASSLYRVREGTQPYEQYF

V gene: TRBV13
D gene: -
J gene: TRBJ1-2
CDR3 protein: CASSRLTANYGYTF

V gene: TRBV7-2
D gene: TRBD2
J gene: TRBJ2-7
CDR3 protein: CASSQWGGSYEQYF

V gene: TRBV9
D gene: -
J gene: TRBJ1-4
CDR3 protein: CASSVALWTNEKLFF

V gene: TRBV11-3
D gene: -
J gene: TRBJ1-1
CDR3 protein: CASSSGGSVAFF

V gene: TRBV6-2/TRBV6-3
D gene: TRBD2
J gene: TRBJ2-1
CDR3 protein: CASSSTPGLAGLREQFF

V gene: TRBV4-3
D gene: -
J gene: TRBJ1-1
CDR3 protein: CASSPHQDAEAFF

V gene: TRBV6-2/TRBV6-3
D gene: TRBD1
J gene: TRBJ1-5
CDR3 protein: CASSYSSGTGGAGYQPQHF

V gene: TRBV27
D gene: -
J gene: TRBJ1-4
CDR3 protein: CASSTWTDSTTNEKLFF

V gene: TRBV5-1
D gene: -
J gene: TRBJ2-7
CDR3 protein: CASSLDSTGYEQYF

V gene: TRBV15
D gene: -
J gene: TRBJ2-3
CDR3 protein: CATSREPADTQYF

V gene: TRBV7-6
D gene: TRBD1
J gene: TRBJ1-1
CDR3 protein: CASSVYTGQGMNTEAFF

V gene: TRBV6-5
D gene: TRBD1
J gene: TRBJ2-6
CDR3 protein: CASTTQGGGANVLTF

V gene: TRBV11-2
D gene: -
J gene: TRBJ2-7
CDR3 protein: CASSLDPGSSYEQYF

V gene: TRBV4-3
D gene: TRBD1
J gene: TRBJ2-2
CDR3 protein: CASSQGRQGVYTGELFF

V gene: TRBV7-9
D gene: -
J gene: TRBJ1-1
CDR3 protein: CASSWAGVAFF

V gene: TRBV6-2/TRBV6-3
D gene: TRBD2
J gene: TRBJ2-7
CDR3 protein: CASSYSGGLAVFEQYF

V gene: TRBV27
D gene: -
J gene: TRBJ2-1
CDR3 protein: CASSLLGGLPGGNEQFF

V gene: TRBV9
D gene: -
J gene: TRBJ2-7
CDR3 protein: CASSPTGGGSYEQYF

V gene: TRBV7-9
D gene: -
J gene: TRBJ2-2
CDR3 protein: CASSLLRNTGELFF

V gene: TRBV24-1
D gene: -
J gene: TRBJ2-5
CDR3 protein: CATSDSGDVYQETQYF

V gene: TRBV19
D gene: TRBD2
J gene: TRBJ2-3
CDR3 protein: CASRTTGGTNPTDTQYF

V gene: TRBV6-4
D gene: -
J gene: TRBJ2-2
CDR3 protein: CASSVPRTGTTVTGELFF

V gene: TRBV7-9
D gene: -
J gene: TRBJ2-7
CDR3 protein: CASSSRDVGAYEQYF

V gene: TRBV4-3
D gene: -
J gene: TRBJ2-7
CDR3 protein: CASSQEGPSSSYEQYF

V gene: TRBV20-1
D gene: -
J gene: TRBJ2-7
CDR3 protein: CSARAVSYEQYF

V gene: TRBV6-1
D gene: -
J gene: TRBJ2-7
CDR3 protein: CASSEGPLYEQYF

V gene: TRBV5-1
D gene: -
J gene: TRBJ2-1
CDR3 protein: CASSLVGGTRSNEQFF

V gene: TRBV18
D gene: TRBD1
J gene: TRBJ2-7
CDR3 protein: CASSPWDRGREQYF